This TCR beta chain was observed in a study of regulatory T cells in long-lasting Graves disease. This clonotype was found a few times. Its target is not known. General study points: Preferential use of TRBV28, TRBJ1-2 and TRBJ2-5 was seen in persistent disease. Persistent Graves' patients had lower TCR diversity than newly diagnosed ones.

The V end lost 2 bases, the J end lost 6 bases, and 17 bases lay between the germline ends. Per germline, CDR1 LGHDT and CDR2 YNNKEL (reference sequence). The CDR3 extends over 17 amino acids. Time point denoted: persistent/refractory GD, antithyroid drugs over 5 years with positive TRAb. Making the TCR library involved RNA that had been extracted from PBMCs. In Xi'an, China, an endocrinology department was the source of patients. Arm-PCR of CDR3 regions and iRepertoire HTBI primers were the basis on which TCR beta libraries were built. TCRdb recomputed calls from the multiplex PCR reads with MiXCR, one row per CDR3 protein. The sample holds a few hundred thousand distinct CDR3 sequences, under 25% seen once.

This chain links TRBV3-1 with TRBJ1-6; no reliable D call. The sequence came from a female donor with Graves disease. Sequenced material: peripheral blood mononuclear cells (PBMCs), taken when the disease was refractory, from a patient treated with antithyroid drugs. The CDR3 DNA reads as TGTGCCAGCAGCCAACCTCTCGGCGCAGGTCTTAATTCACCCCTCCACTTT. This gives the protein CASSQPLGAGLNSPLHF.